This T cell receptor beta chain was captured in a study of blood T cells in healthy people across ages. No fewer than 5 micrograms of total RNA were isolated from every sample. Alongside a J-beta primer mix, a sample-barcoded 5' primer served in a second PCR lasting about 7 to 11 cycles. Each CDR3 protein gets one entry after TCRdb re-called the 5' RACE reads with MiXCR. The sample has just under 550,000 distinct CDR3 sequences, less than 25% seen once. The same specimen was also included in a second study, on T cells of mothers and their children.

The TCR was taken from a boy under 18 in good health. Sample: blood.

The CDR3 region has the DNA TGTGCCAGCAGTTACGAGACAGGGGCTGGAAACACCATATATTTT. Translation: CASSYETGAGNTIYF. The chain is built from TRBV6-6 and TRBJ1-3; TRBD1 agrees at 8 bases. Germline CDR1 MNHNY, CDR2 SVGAGI (reference sequence). With 2 bases clipped from V and 2 bases from J, the junction kept 2 bases outside the gene matches. The CDR3 has 15 residues.